These T cell receptor beta chains were read from a single sample in a study of blood T cell repertoires in COVID-19. Only in-frame clones appear in the TCRdb table, and some are missing; sequencing was by immunoSEQ multiplex PCR. The repertoire holds 85,000 to 100,000 clones, with approximately 90% as singletons. Sequencing was done on a sample of peripheral blood. These receptors all come from a man aged 55 to 70 with acute or convalescent COVID-19. Each CDR3 is given with its conserved first and last residue. Fields, in order: V gene, J gene, D gene, CDR3 length, clone size, CDR3 protein. A D gene is named only where the DNA matches it firmly. Part of the rows lack a size; the others show once, few, many or a class for expanded clones.

TRBV14	TRBJ2-7	NA	12	NA	CASSQNYYEQYF
TRBV7-6	TRBJ1-3	NA	16	NA	CASSSPGGATGNTIYF
TRBV9	TRBJ1-4	TRBD1	15	NA	CASSGGRDRREKLFF
TRBV3-1/TRBV3-2	TRBJ2-5	NA	15	NA	CASSQEKNSRSTQYF
TRBV3-1/TRBV3-2	TRBJ1-1	NA	13	NA	CASSQVGNTEAFF
TRBV5-5	TRBJ2-2	NA	15	NA	CASSFNRAPTGELFF
TRBV19	TRBJ1-2	NA	15	NA	CASSIEQGSDYGYTF
TRBV4-1	TRBJ1-6	NA	15	NA	CASSQETGRGSPLHF
TRBV5-6	TRBJ1-1	NA	15	NA	CASSGTDLMNTEAFF
TRBV7-2	TRBJ1-4	TRBD1	15	few	CASSLRIRGSEKLFF
TRBV3-1/TRBV3-2	TRBJ1-3	NA	16	NA	CASSQVSGRTGNTIYF
TRBV18	TRBJ1-5	TRBD1	15	once	CASSDGTGGSQPQHF
TRBV24-1	TRBJ1-2	TRBD1	14	NA	CATSDTPGQGYYTF